Following are 8 T cell receptor beta chains from one sample sequenced in a study of cytomegalovirus exposure and HLA in healthy donors. It was with 60 Vbeta and 13 Jbeta primers that the PCR ran. Generated by immunoSEQ multiplex PCR, the TCRdb table keeps only in-frame clones and is missing some. The sample has 80,000 or so clones, around two thirds seen once. The sequenced material came from PBMCs. The receptors originated from a woman between 45 and 60 years old in good health and CMV-seropositive.

This clone appeared a single time. V and J are TRBV14 and TRBJ2-7; no definite D call. Trimming left V 3 bases short and J 8 bases short, with 11 bases between. This CDR3 contains 12 residues. The germline CDR1 and CDR2 sequences are SGHDN and FVKESK. The CDR3 here is CASSHDLAKQYF. The CDR3 region has the DNA TGTGCCAGCAGCCATGATCTCGCGAAGCAGTACTTC.

This clone has just one count. The genes are TRBV5-6 and TRBJ1-1; the D is unclear. V was trimmed by 2 bases and J by 4 bases, leaving 6 bases between them. This CDR3 contains 12 residues. Germline CDR1 and CDR2: SGHDT and YYEEEE. CDR3 coding DNA: TGTGCCAGCAGCTTTTTCAGCACTGAAGCTTTCTTT. Residues: CASSFFSTEAFF. The whole variable domain, remainder taken from reference TRBV5-6 and TRBJ1-1, is DAGVTQSPTHLIKTRGQQVTLRCSPKSGHDTVSWYQQALGQGPQFIFQYYEEEERQRGNFPDRFSGHQFPNYSSELNVNALLLGDSALYLCASSFFSTEAFFGQGTRLTVV.

The chain recombines TRBV9 with TRBJ2-3, with 8 positions matching TRBD2. This CDR3 has 15 amino acids. The V gene's germline CDR1 is SGDLS and CDR2 YYNGEE. The junction had 10 bases not matched to a gene; V was cut back by 4 bases and J by 6 bases. CDR3 residues: CASSPNGLARDTQYF. CDR3 nucleotide sequence: TGTGCCAGCAGCCCTAATGGACTAGCAAGGGATACGCAGTATTTT.

As DNA, the CDR3 is TGTGCCAGCAGCGAACAGGGGGTGGATGAAAAACTGTTTTTT. This encodes CASSEQGVDEKLFF. This chain connects TRBV5-6 to TRBJ1-4, with TRBD1 identical over 8 bases. The CDR3 sequence is 14 residues long. The V segment lost 4 bases and the J segment 6 bases; nucleotides outside the gene matches: 5. From germline, CDR1 is SGHDT and CDR2 YYEEEE.

About this clone itself: Compared with germline, one end of the junction differs, possibly owing to a read error. The rearrangement uses TRBV5-1 and TRBJ1-3, with 8 bases matching TRBD1. The CDR3 covers 16 residues. CDR1 SGHRS and CDR2 YFSETQ come from the germline V gene. CDR3 in amino acids: CASSLVQGVLGNAIYF. In nucleotides, the CDR3 is TGCGCCAGCAGCTTAGTACAGGGGGTTCTCGGAAACGCCATATATTTT.

The J gene is TRBJ2-7, the V gene TRBV7-2; 12 nucleotides agree with TRBD2. Trimming took 5 bases from V and 0 from J; bases not matched to a gene: 5. The length of the CDR3 is 16 residues. Germline CDR1 reads SGHTA; CDR2 reads FQGNSA. CDR3 loop: CASSLGLAGTSYEQYF. The CDR3 region has the DNA TGTGCCAGCAGCCTAGGACTAGCGGGGACCTCCTACGAGCAGTACTTC.

This clone is classed as medium-sized. V usage is TRBV9 and J usage is TRBJ1-1; D uncertain. The CDR3 runs 15 residues. The V end lost 2 bases, the J end lost 1 base, and 12 bases lay between the germline ends. Germline lookup yields CDR1 SGDLS and CDR2 YYNGEE. The CDR3 nucleotides read TGTGCCAGCAGCGTCGGAAGCGAGGGGAACACTGAAGCTTTCTTT. Protein sequence: CASSVGSEGNTEAFF.

The rearrangement joins TRBV9 to TRBJ2-3, with 8 bases identical to TRBD2. Unmatched junction bases numbered 20, after V lost 3 bases and J lost 2 bases. The CDR3 sequence is 20 residues long. CDR1 is SGDLS and CDR2 is YYNGEE in the germline V gene. The CDR3 loop reads CASSGPRDPRGRGATDTQYF. The CDR3 DNA sequence: TGTGCCAGCAGCGGCCCGCGGGACCCGCGGGGGCGGGGGGCCACAGATACGCAGTATTTT.